These T cell receptor beta chains were read from a single sample in a study of cytomegalovirus exposure and HLA in healthy donors. TCRdb's copy holds only in-frame clones and misses some; the assay was immunoSEQ multiplex PCR. The sample contains tens of thousands of clones, approximately 81% of which appear only once. Sequencing input: PBMCs. These receptors originate from a woman aged 25 to 39 in good health and CMV-seronegative. The CDR3 runs from the conserved cysteine through the conserved F or W. Each record gives: V gene, J gene, clone size, D gene, CDR3 DNA, CDR3 protein. The D gene is left open where the match is weak. Clone size is given for some rows only: seen once, a few or many times, or a class if the clone is expanded.

v_gene: TRBV5-1; j_gene: TRBJ2-7; abundance: .; d_gene: .; CDR3nt: TGCGCCAGCAGCTTGATGGCCGAGCAGTACTTC; CDR3aa: CASSLMAEQYF
v_gene: TRBV5-1; j_gene: TRBJ2-1; abundance: .; d_gene: .; CDR3nt: TGCGCCAGCAGCTTGGAAGGGGGGGGCCCGGATGAGCAGTTCTTC; CDR3aa: CASSLEGGGPDEQFF
v_gene: TRBV7-2; j_gene: TRBJ2-3; abundance: .; d_gene: TRBD2; CDR3nt: TGTGCCAGCAGCTTTTACGGACTAGCTGCAGATACGCAGTATTTT; CDR3aa: CASSFYGLAADTQYF
v_gene: TRBV14; j_gene: TRBJ2-2; abundance: .; d_gene: .; CDR3nt: TGTGCCAGCTCCAACCTAGCCCTGAACACCGGGGAGCTGTTTTTT; CDR3aa: CASSNLALNTGELFF
v_gene: TRBV6-1; j_gene: TRBJ1-2; abundance: .; d_gene: .; CDR3nt: TGTGCCAGCAGTGATTTGATTGAACAAATTTCTAACTATGGCTACACCTTC; CDR3aa: CASSDLIEQISNYGYTF
v_gene: TRBV9; j_gene: TRBJ1-2; abundance: .; d_gene: TRBD1; CDR3nt: TGTGCCAGCAGCCCCCCCGGGACAGGGAATGGCTACACCTTC; CDR3aa: CASSPPGTGNGYTF
v_gene: TRBV9; j_gene: TRBJ1-1; abundance: .; d_gene: .; CDR3nt: TGTGCCAGTTCCAGAGAGGTCGAGACCGATCGCGACCCGGCTTTCTTT; CDR3aa: CASSREVETDRDPAFF
v_gene: TRBV7-9; j_gene: TRBJ2-2; abundance: .; d_gene: .; CDR3nt: TGTGCCAGCAGCTTAGGGGGGCAGGGCGACACCGGGGAGCTGTTTTTT; CDR3aa: CASSLGGQGDTGELFF
v_gene: TRBV18; j_gene: TRBJ2-2; abundance: .; d_gene: TRBD1; CDR3nt: TGTGCCAGCTCACCAGGGACAGGACTGAACACCGGGGAGCTGTTTTTT; CDR3aa: CASSPGTGLNTGELFF
v_gene: TRBV19; j_gene: TRBJ2-3; abundance: few; d_gene: .; CDR3nt: TGTGCCAGTAGTGAGACAGAGACAGATACGCAGTATTTT; CDR3aa: CASSETETDTQYF
v_gene: TRBV6-5; j_gene: TRBJ1-1; abundance: .; d_gene: .; CDR3nt: TGTGCCAGCAGTTTCGGGATTCCTCGGGGCACTGAAGCTTTCTTT; CDR3aa: CASSFGIPRGTEAFF
v_gene: TRBV19; j_gene: TRBJ2-5; abundance: .; d_gene: .; CDR3nt: TGTGCCAGTAGTACCCCGGAAGGGGCTAAAGAGACCCAGTACTTC; CDR3aa: CASSTPEGAKETQYF
v_gene: TRBV5-6; j_gene: TRBJ2-5; abundance: .; d_gene: TRBD2; CDR3nt: TGTGCCAGCAGCTCATCTCTAACGGGGGGGCGAGAGACCCAGTACTTC; CDR3aa: CASSSSLTGGRETQYF
v_gene: TRBV5-5; j_gene: TRBJ2-7; abundance: .; d_gene: .; CDR3nt: TGTGCCAGCAGCGGGGCCCGGGGGGCCAGCGAGCAGTACTTC; CDR3aa: CASSGARGASEQYF
v_gene: TRBV19; j_gene: TRBJ2-7; abundance: .; d_gene: TRBD1; CDR3nt: TGTGCCAGTAGTATAAATAAGAGGGGGACAGGGATCTACGAGCCCTACGAGCAGTACTTC; CDR3aa: CASSINKRGTGIYEPYEQYF
v_gene: TRBV11-2; j_gene: TRBJ1-1; abundance: .; d_gene: .; CDR3nt: TGTGCCAGCAGCTTACGGCAGGGAAACATGAACACTGAAGCTTTCTTT; CDR3aa: CASSLRQGNMNTEAFF
v_gene: TRBV5-1; j_gene: TRBJ2-7; abundance: once; d_gene: .; CDR3nt: TGCGCCAGCAGCTTTGCGGCCGCCTACGAGCAGTACTTC; CDR3aa: CASSFAAAYEQYF
v_gene: TRBV28; j_gene: TRBJ1-6; abundance: .; d_gene: TRBD1; CDR3nt: TGTGCCAGCAGACAACCTGGGACAGCCTATAATTCACCCCTCCACTTT; CDR3aa: CASRQPGTAYNSPLHF
v_gene: TRBV6-1; j_gene: TRBJ2-2; abundance: few; d_gene: .; CDR3nt: TGTGCCAGCAGTCCACAGGGCGTTGGCGGGGAGCTGTTTTTT; CDR3aa: CASSPQGVGGELFF
v_gene: TRBV4-1; j_gene: TRBJ2-2; abundance: .; d_gene: TRBD1; CDR3nt: TGCGCCAGCAGCTCACAGGGGGCGCGCACCGGGGAGCTGTTTTTT; CDR3aa: CASSSQGARTGELFF
v_gene: TRBV7-9; j_gene: TRBJ2-3; abundance: .; d_gene: .; CDR3nt: TGTGCCAGCAGCCCCCTATTCGTTACAGATACGCAGTATTTT; CDR3aa: CASSPLFVTDTQYF
v_gene: TRBV4-2; j_gene: TRBJ1-1; abundance: .; d_gene: .; CDR3nt: TGTGCCAGCAGCCTATGGACAGCCTCGAACACTGAAGCTTTCTTT; CDR3aa: CASSLWTASNTEAFF
v_gene: TRBV19; j_gene: TRBJ2-1; abundance: .; d_gene: TRBD2; CDR3nt: TGTGCCAGTAGTATTGCCCAAAGCGGGGGGCATGTTGAGCAGTTCTTC; CDR3aa: CASSIAQSGGHVEQFF
v_gene: TRBV4-3; j_gene: TRBJ2-3; abundance: .; d_gene: .; CDR3nt: TGCGCCAGCAGCCAAGGGCTAGCTTTGGATACGCAGTATTTT; CDR3aa: CASSQGLALDTQYF
v_gene: TRBV5-1; j_gene: TRBJ1-4; abundance: .; d_gene: .; CDR3nt: TGCGCCAGCAGCCGGACAGAAGGCGATTTTAATGAAAAACTGTTTTTT; CDR3aa: CASSRTEGDFNEKLFF
v_gene: TRBV7-6; j_gene: TRBJ1-2; abundance: .; d_gene: .; CDR3nt: TGTGCCAGCAGCTTGGTCGGAGGGGAAGGTGGCTACACCTTC; CDR3aa: CASSLVGGEGGYTF
v_gene: TRBV25-1; j_gene: TRBJ2-2; abundance: few; d_gene: TRBD1; CDR3nt: TGTGCCAGCAGTGACAAGGGGGCCGAGAACACCGGGGAGCTGTTTTTT; CDR3aa: CASSDKGAENTGELFF
v_gene: TRBV19; j_gene: TRBJ1-2; abundance: .; d_gene: .; CDR3nt: TGTGCCAGCCGGGAGGGGGGAACGAGGGACTATGGCTACACCTTC; CDR3aa: CASREGGTRDYGYTF
v_gene: TRBV30; j_gene: TRBJ1-1; abundance: .; d_gene: .; CDR3nt: TGTGCCTGGAGTTTACAGGGGAACACTGAAGCTTTCTTT; CDR3aa: CAWSLQGNTEAFF
v_gene: TRBV29-1; j_gene: TRBJ1-1; abundance: once; d_gene: TRBD1; CDR3nt: TGCAGCGCCCCCCGACAGGGGACTGAAGCTTTCTTT; CDR3aa: CSAPRQGTEAFF
v_gene: TRBV6-6; j_gene: TRBJ2-1; abundance: .; d_gene: TRBD2; CDR3nt: TGTGCCAGCAAAAGCGGGGGTATCTACAATGAGCAGTTCTTC; CDR3aa: CASKSGGIYNEQFF
v_gene: TRBV7-2; j_gene: TRBJ1-2; abundance: .; d_gene: TRBD1; CDR3nt: TGTGCCAGCAGCTCCCAGGACAGGCCCCGCTATGGCTACACCTTC; CDR3aa: CASSSQDRPRYGYTF